Below, 30 T cell receptor beta chains from the same sample are listed, as sequenced in a study of read filtering for tumor transcriptome and immune sequencing. This library used approximately 370 ng RNA and molecular barcoded adaptors spanning alpha/delta and beta/gamma chains. TCRdb passed the reads through MiXCR, listing each CDR3 protein once. The data show about 41,000 distinct CDR3 sequences, with 10% to 15% seen just once and 30% held by the top ten. The specimen sequenced was a population of CD138-negative cells sorted from bone marrow. The receptors derive from a donor older than 35 with multiple myeloma.

Points on this clonotype: A much larger clone differs from this one at a single base, so this may be a read error. The rearrangement joins TRBV12-3 or TRBV12-4 to TRBJ1-3; D is unresolved. CDR3 length: 14 amino acids. CDR3 bases: TGTGCCAGCAGCTACACAAGCTCTGGAAACACCATACATTTT. Amino acid sequence: CASSYTSSGNTIHF.

This clonotype was seen many times. V usage is TRBV6-5 and J usage is TRBJ1-1; tentative D call: TRBD1 (5 bases). The CDR3 is 13 amino acids. CDR1 and CDR2 (germline): MNHEY, SVGAGI. The CDR3: CATKGGDATEAFF. The CDR3 nucleotides are TGTGCAACTAAGGGAGGGGATGCCACTGAAGCTTTCTTT.

This clonotype was observed at least ten times. The chain recombines TRBV11-2 with TRBJ2-1; D is unclear. This CDR3 is 15 amino acids long. Looked up from germline, CDR1 is SGHAT and CDR2 is FQNNGV. V was clipped by 5 bases and J by 9 bases, with 20 bases between them. The CDR3 loop is CASSPRTSPVGEQFF. CDR3 in DNA: TGTGCCAGCAGCCCCCGGACCTCCCCCGTGGGTGAGCAGTTCTTC.

By share, this clonotype ranks as medium-sized (0.01 to 0.1%). It is unclear where the CDR3 begins or ends on the DNA, so no DNA is shown, and the CDR3 is as TCRdb lists it. The chain is built from TRBV28 and TRBJ2-7; the table's D call TRBD1 went unverified against the DNA. The CDR3 totals 16 residues, both ends included. CDR1 and CDR2 (germline): MDHEN, SYDVKM. The CDR3 sequence is CASSPADFRGPYEQYF.

This clonotype was observed many times. This chain connects TRBV4-1 to TRBJ2-4, with D uncertain. Trimming took 1 base from V and 2 from J, leaving 9 bases between them. The CDR3 loop spans 15 amino acids. Per the germline V gene, CDR1 is MGHRA and CDR2 is YSYEKL. The CDR3 protein is CASSQGSVTKNIQYF. CDR3 nucleotide sequence: TGCGCCAGCAGCCAAGGGAGTGTGACCAAAAACATTCAGTACTTC.

This clonotype was seen ten or more times. This chain connects TRBV7-9 to TRBJ1-1; D gene ambiguous. The germline V gene has CDR1 SEHNR and CDR2 FQNEAQ (reference sequence). Trimming cost V 5 bases and J 3 bases, with 13 bases left between them. CDR3 size: 14 residues. The CDR3 sequence is CASSPRSQHTEAFF. CDR3 sequence (DNA): TGTGCCAGCAGCCCCCGGAGCCAACACACTGAAGCTTTCTTT.

This clonotype was seen more than once but under ten times. The junction shows a germline mismatch at one end, possibly a read error. The J gene is TRBJ2-1, the V gene TRBV5-4; maybe TRBD2 (5 bases). The CDR3 is 13 residues long. Germline V gives CDR1 SGHNT, CDR2 YYREEE (reference sequence). The CDR3 region is CAGSLGWAGEQFF. The CDR3 DNA reads as TGTGCCGGCAGCTTGGGATGGGCGGGCGAGCAGTTCTTC.

A note on this clonotype: The junction departs from the called germline gene at one end, perhaps through a read error. This CDR3 is CASGQDPLPDNEQFF. The CDR3 DNA sequence: TGTGCCAGCGGCCAAGATCCTCTCCCGGACAATGAGCAGTTCTTC. J is TRBJ2-1 and V is TRBV4-2; no clear D gene. The CDR3 spans 15 residues. Germline V gives CDR1 LGHNA, CDR2 YNFKEQ.

As concerns this clonotype: This is likely an artifact of a read error, given a far larger clone one base away. CDR3 nucleotides: TGTGCCAGCATCTTACAACAAATAAATGAGCAGTTCTTC. Translated, it gives CASILQQINEQFF. The rearrangement joins TRBV7-3 to TRBJ2-1, with unresolved D. Per the germline V gene, CDR1 is SGHTA and CDR2 is FQGTGA. The CDR3 spans 13 residues.

Turning to this clonotype: A read error may produce the germline difference seen at one junction end. The gene calls are TRBV6-6 and TRBJ2-1, with TRBD2 matching 7 bases. The CDR3 has 15 amino acids. From germline, CDR1 is MNHNY and CDR2 SVGAGI (reference sequence). The CDR3 sequence is CVSSYLAGAYNEQSF. CDR3 nucleotides: TGTGTCAGCAGTTACCTTGCGGGAGCATACAATGAGCAGTCCTTC.

This clonotype was seen many times. The rearrangement joins TRBV30 to TRBJ2-7, with 7 bases fitting TRBD1. There are 16 residues in the CDR3. The V gene's germline CDR1 is GTSNPN and CDR2 SVGIG (reference sequence). J gave up 5 bases and V 2 bases, and 15 bases lay outside the gene matches. The DNA for the CDR3 is TGTGCCTGGAGTCGCCTCGACAGGGTAATATTCGACGAGCAGTACTTC. Encoded protein: CAWSRLDRVIFDEQYF. Full variable domain (rest looked up from reference TRBV30 and TRBJ2-7): SQTIHQWPATLVQPVGSPLSLECTVEGTSNPNLYWYRQAAGRGLQLLFYSVGIGQISSEVPQNLSASRPQDRQFILSSKKLLLSDSGFYLCAWSRLDRVIFDEQYFGPGTRLTVT.

Notes on this clonotype: One base separates it from a far larger clone, so it is likely a read error. V is TRBV4-3 and J is TRBJ2-1, with no clear D. The CDR3 runs to 15 residues. The germline V gene has CDR1 LGHNA and CDR2 YSLEER. The chain's CDR3 is CASSQDTGSYDEQFF. The CDR3 coding sequence is TGTGCCAGCAGCCAAGATACGGGCTCCTACGATGAGCAGTTCTTC.

This clonotype was observed at least ten times. The V call is TRBV12-3 or TRBV12-4, the J call TRBJ2-3, with TRBD2 identical over 11 bases. The CDR3 has 16 amino acids. J lost 3 bases, V lost 6 bases, and 8 bases had no gene match. CDR3 coding DNA: TGTGCCAGCAGCCTTACTAGCGGGAGAGGAACAGATACGCAGTATTTT. Protein: CASSLTSGRGTDTQYF.

This clonotype was seen at least ten times. The rearrangement uses TRBV6-2 or TRBV6-3 and TRBJ2-1; the D is unclear. The CDR3 contains 12 residues. Germline-derived CDR1 and CDR2 are MNHEY and SVGEGT. Trimming removed 6 bases from V and 4 bases from J, with 7 bases in between. CDR3 residues: CASSLKYNEQFF. The CDR3 coding sequence is TGTGCCAGCAGCCTGAAATACAATGAGCAGTTCTTC.

In regard to this clonotype: One junction end does not reproduce the germline sequence, and a read error may be involved. The chain couples TRBV28 to TRBJ2-1; D is ambiguous. CDR1 is MDHEN, CDR2 SYDVKM, per germline. The CDR3 spans 15 residues. The CDR3: CASSFKERSYNEQFF. In DNA, the CDR3 is TGTGCGAGCAGTTTCAAGGAACGCTCCTACAATGAGCAGTTCTTC.

This clonotype has only a few counts. This clone may be a read error of a much larger clone one base away. J is TRBJ2-7 and V is TRBV19; possible D gene TRBD2, 5 bases. Germline values: CDR1 LNHDA, CDR2 SQIVND (reference sequence). Deletions cut 3 bases from V and 11 bases from J, with 17 bases between. The CDR3 has 13 amino acids. CDR3 sequence (DNA): TGTGCCAGTAGTATGATGGGGAGTAGGGAGAAGTACTTC. This sequence encodes CASSMMGSREKYF.

Many counts were recorded for this clonotype. The rearrangement joins TRBV20-1 to TRBJ1-1; 8 bases agree with TRBD1. The CDR3 has 15 residues. Per the germline V gene, CDR1 is DFQATT and CDR2 is SNEGSKA (reference sequence). Trimming removed 3 bases from V and 4 bases from J; junction bases left unmatched: 10. Here the CDR3 reads CSARIPDREGTEAFF. The CDR3 DNA reads as TGCAGTGCTAGGATACCGGACAGGGAGGGCACTGAAGCTTTCTTT.

This clonotype was seen ten or more times. The chain employs TRBV7-2 and TRBJ1-4, with TRBD1 as a possible D gene (6 bases). Germline loops: CDR1 SGHTA, CDR2 FQGNSA. The CDR3 is 15 residues long. V was clipped by 2 bases and J by 12 bases, with 19 bases between them. The CDR3 DNA follows: TGTGCCAGCAGCTTATTCCCCCCCCCAGGGGAAGAACTGTTTTTT. Its translation: CASSLFPPPGEELFF.

At least ten counts were recorded for this clonotype. This rearrangement joins TRBV30 to TRBJ2-5, with 7 bases identical to TRBD1. J gave up 0 bases and V 8 bases, and 3 bases lay outside the gene matches. The germline V gene encodes CDR1 GTSNPN and CDR2 SVGIG (reference sequence). This CDR3 contains 12 residues. CDR3 DNA: TGTGCCGGGACAGTGTACCAAGAGACCCAGTACTTC. It translates to CAGTVYQETQYF.

Comment on this clonotype: A read error is possible here, since a much larger clone lies one base away. V gene TRBV29-1 combines with J gene TRBJ2-7, with 9 bases aligning to TRBD2. CDR1 is SQVTM, CDR2 ANQGSEA, per germline. CDR3 length: 13 amino acids. CDR3 DNA sequence: TGCGGCGTTGAGTCTAGCGGGACCTACGAGCAGTACTTC. It specifies CGVESSGTYEQYF.

This clonotype was recorded many times. The chain joins TRBV6-4 to TRBJ2-3, with TRBD2 matching 7 bases. CDR3 length: 15 residues. The germline gives CDR1 MRHNA, CDR2 SNTAGT. Trimming removed 6 bases from V and 6 bases from J; junction bases left unmatched: 12. This CDR3 is CASSESSGGRDTQYF. The CDR3, as DNA: TGTGCCAGCAGCGAATCTAGCGGAGGAAGGGATACGCAGTATTTT.

This clonotype was seen at least ten times. The chain combines TRBV28 with TRBJ2-3, with D unresolved. This CDR3 is 15 amino acids long. Germline V gene data show CDR1 as MDHEN and CDR2 as SYDVKM. V was pared by 5 bases and J by 0 bases, with 12 bases between. This chain's CDR3 is CASSPSRRSTDTQYF. DNA of the CDR3: TGTGCCAGCAGTCCATCCCGACGCAGCACAGATACGCAGTATTTT.

This clonotype was seen many times. This chain joins TRBV20-1 and TRBJ2-7; TRBD1 aligns across 8 bases. CDR1 DFQATT and CDR2 SNEGSKA come from the germline V gene (reference sequence). The J segment lost 2 bases and the V segment lost 5 bases, leaving 5 bases of the junction unmatched. This CDR3 contains 13 residues. CDR3 DNA: TGCAGTGCTGGGGACAGGCAGGCCTACGAGCAGTACTTC. Translation: CSAGDRQAYEQYF.

This clonotype was seen at least ten times. The chain carries TRBV12-3 or TRBV12-4 and TRBJ2-1; D perhaps matches TRBD1 (6 bases). CDR3 length: 15 residues. V shed 2 bases and J shed 5 bases, with 13 bases lying between them. CDR3 sequence (DNA): TGTGCCAGCAGTTTATTAGGGGGAGCCCACAATGAGCAGTTCTTC. Translated, it gives CASSLLGGAHNEQFF.

In this sample, this clonotype turned up many times. The chain combines TRBV6-2 or TRBV6-3 with TRBJ2-7, with 7 bases fitting TRBD1. The germline V gene has CDR1 MNHEY and CDR2 SVGEGT. V lost 6 bases, J lost 3 bases, and 8 bases stayed unmatched. The CDR3 consists of 14 residues. The CDR3 here is CASSSSGTVYEQYF. The CDR3 DNA follows: TGTGCCAGCAGCTCGTCCGGGACAGTCTACGAGCAGTACTTC.

In this sample, this clonotype turned up a few times. A much larger clone lies a single base off, so this may be a read error. The chain is built from TRBV5-5 and TRBJ1-5, with no clear D. CDR3 length equals 15 residues. Germline V CDR1 and CDR2: SGHKS, YYEKEE (reference sequence). The V end lost 0 bases, the J end lost 6 bases, and 13 bases lay between the germline ends. The DNA for the CDR3 is TGTGCCAGCAGCTTGGTTTTCAGCTTGAGTCAGCCCCAGCATTTT. It translates to CASSLVFSLSQPQHF.

At least ten counts were recorded for this clonotype. In nucleotides, the CDR3 is TGCGCCAGCAGCCAAGACGGGGGCTTGAATCAGCCCCAGCATTTT. Translating gives CASSQDGGLNQPQHF. This chain joins TRBV4-3 and TRBJ1-5; D possibly corresponds to TRBD1 (6 bases). The V gene's germline CDR1 is LGHNA and CDR2 YSLEER. The CDR3 contains 15 residues. Deletions cut 0 bases from V and 4 bases from J, with 10 bases between.

As to this clonotype: This sequence is one base from a far larger clone and is likely a read error. A read error is likely, as this CDR3 ends without the conserved phenylalanine or tryptophan. Because the CDR3's place on the DNA is in doubt, the DNA is left out and the CDR3 is given as listed by TCRdb. This chain joins TRBV3-2 and TRBJ2-7; TRBD2 is the table's D call and was not checked against the DNA. TRBV3-2 is a known pseudogene. 14 amino acids form the CDR3, both terminal residues included. The CDR3 reads CASSLSEVLHEQYL.

This clonotype was detected many times. The rearrangement joins TRBV27 to TRBJ2-2; D unclear. Between the trimmed V and J ends, which lost 4 bases and 1 base, there was a span of 10 bases. The CDR3 has 15 residues. CDR1 and CDR2 (germline): MNHEY, SMNVEV (reference sequence). The CDR3 nucleotides read TGTGCCAGCAGTTCCGCCAGGAAGAACACCGGGGAGCTGTTTTTT. Protein sequence: CASSSARKNTGELFF.

The table lists this clonotype with many counts. The gene calls are TRBV5-1 and TRBJ2-7; TRBD2 might be the D (5 bases). The CDR3 is made up of 12 amino acids. Germline CDR1 and CDR2: SGHRS and YFSETQ. Trimming pared 4 bases from V and 7 bases from J, leaving 12 bases between. The CDR3 region is CASSPGMVEQYF. The CDR3 DNA reads as TGCGCCAGCAGCCCGGGGATGGTGGAGCAGTACTTC.